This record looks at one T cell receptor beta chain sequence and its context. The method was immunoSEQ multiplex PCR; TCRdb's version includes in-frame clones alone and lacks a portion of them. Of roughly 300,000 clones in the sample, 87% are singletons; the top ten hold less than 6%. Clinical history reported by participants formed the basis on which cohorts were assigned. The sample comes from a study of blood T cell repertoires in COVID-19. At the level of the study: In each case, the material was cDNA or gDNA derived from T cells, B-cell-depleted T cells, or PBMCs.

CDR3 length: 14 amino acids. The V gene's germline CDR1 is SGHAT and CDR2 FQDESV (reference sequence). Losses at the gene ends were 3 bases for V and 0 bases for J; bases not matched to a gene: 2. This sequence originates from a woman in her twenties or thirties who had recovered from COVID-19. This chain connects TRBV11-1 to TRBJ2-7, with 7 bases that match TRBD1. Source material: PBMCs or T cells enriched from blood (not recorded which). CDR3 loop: CASSFTGDSYEQYF. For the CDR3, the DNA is TGTGCCAGCAGCTTTACAGGGGACTCCTACGAGCAGTACTTC.